One sample yielded the 13 T cell receptor beta chains listed below, sequenced in a study of cytomegalovirus exposure and HLA in healthy donors. Vbeta (60) and Jbeta (13) primers were used in the PCR. The method was immunoSEQ multiplex PCR; TCRdb's version includes in-frame clones alone and lacks a portion of them. The sample holds some 150,000 clones, 77% seen once. Sample: PBMCs. The receptors come from a female donor in good health and CMV-seronegative.

The chain employs TRBV11-3 and TRBJ2-7; TRBD2 matches 7 bases. V gave up 2 bases and J gave up 7 bases; unmatched junction bases: 8. Germline lookup yields CDR1 SGHNT and CDR2 YENEEA. This CDR3 spans 14 amino acids. In DNA form, the CDR3 reads TGTGCCAGCAGCTTAAGAAGCGGGGTGTCGGAGCAGTACTTC. Translating it yields CASSLRSGVSEQYF.

This sequence joins TRBV19 and TRBJ1-5; D is perhaps TRBD1 (5 bases). Germline V lookup: CDR1 LNHDA, CDR2 SQIVND (reference sequence). The CDR3 length is 15 residues. The V end was cut by 3 bases, the J end by 0 bases, with 9 bases between. CDR3 sequence reads: CASSMRGNSNQPQHF. The CDR3 nucleotides are TGTGCCAGTAGTATGCGGGGGAATAGCAATCAGCCCCAGCATTTT.

V and J are TRBV28 and TRBJ1-3; TRBD1 matches 12 bases. CDR1 and CDR2 (germline): MDHEN, SYDVKM. The CDR3 has 16 residues. V shed 5 bases and J 5 bases; nucleotides not matched to a gene: 7. CDR3 region: CASSQAGTGGRNTIYF. In DNA form, the CDR3 reads TGTGCCAGCAGTCAAGCCGGGACAGGGGGCAGAAACACCATATATTTT.

Remarks on this clone: With a far larger clone one base away, a read error is the likely cause. V is TRBV7-2 and J is TRBJ1-1; weak D call: TRBD1 (6 bases). Germline V gene sequence: CDR1 SGHTA, CDR2 FQGNSA. There are 14 residues in the CDR3. Trimming removed 2 bases at V and 3 bases at J, with 10 bases between. DNA of the CDR3: TGTGCCAGCAGCTTACAGGGGCCGGACACTGAAGCTTTCTTT. It yields the protein CASSLQGPDTEAFF.

V is TRBV5-6 and J is TRBJ1-2, with 8 bases that match TRBD1. CDR3 length equals 13 residues. V shed 4 bases and J 7 bases; nucleotides not matched to a gene: 6. Germline V gene data show CDR1 as SGHDT and CDR2 as YYEEEE. This CDR3 reads CASSTLTGVGYTF. CDR3 DNA sequence: TGTGCCAGCAGCACTTTGACAGGGGTTGGCTACACCTTC.

For the CDR3, the DNA is TGTGCCAGCAGCACCCTACCTCCGGGACAGTTCCAGAACACTGAAGCTTTCTTT. Amino acid sequence: CASSTLPPGQFQNTEAFF. This sequence joins TRBV7-2 and TRBJ1-1, with 7 bases matching TRBD1. This CDR3 is 18 amino acids long. With 5 bases clipped from V and 1 base from J, the junction kept 16 bases outside the gene matches. The germline V gene encodes CDR1 SGHTA and CDR2 FQGNSA.

This clone was seen a handful of times. The rearrangement joins TRBV10-2 to TRBJ2-7, with 7 bases identical to TRBD2. The V and J ends lost 3 bases and 11 bases, in that order; junction bases with no gene match: 4. CDR1 is WSHSY, CDR2 SAAADI, per germline. This CDR3 is built from 11 residues. The CDR3 here is CASSDGGGEYF. The CDR3 DNA follows: TGCGCCAGCAGTGACGGGGGAGGGGAGTACTTC.

The genes are TRBV10-3 and TRBJ1-1; a possible D gene is TRBD1 (6 bases). Between the trimmed V and J ends, which lost 7 bases and 1 base, there was a span of 10 bases. The CDR3 totals 13 residues. CDR1 ENHRY and CDR2 SYGVKD come from the germline V gene. The CDR3 region has the DNA TGTGCCATCAAGGGGGTCCCGAACACTGAAGCTTTCTTT. Translation: CAIKGVPNTEAFF.

V is TRBV7-6 and J is TRBJ2-7; 7 bases are shared with TRBD2. This CDR3 has 15 amino acids. The ends lost 0 bases at V and 0 bases at J; junction bases unmatched: 2. The germline gives CDR1 SGHVS, CDR2 FNYEAQ. As DNA, the CDR3 is TGTGCCAGCAGCTTAGCGGGAGGGACCTCCTACGAGCAGTACTTC. Protein product: CASSLAGGTSYEQYF.

This chain uses TRBV18 with TRBJ2-1; perhaps TRBD2 as D (5 bases). The CDR3 sequence is 11 residues long. V gave up 6 bases and J gave up 5 bases, with 5 bases separating them. Germline assignment: CDR1 KGHSH and CDR2 LQKENI. The CDR3 region has the DNA TGTGCCAGCTCGAGGGACAATGAGCAGTTCTTC. Translation gives CASSRDNEQFF.

This sequence joins TRBV19 and TRBJ2-3; 7 nucleotides match TRBD1. Losses at the gene ends were 8 bases for V and 4 bases for J; bases not matched to a gene: 9. This CDR3 has 14 amino acids. Germline V lookup: CDR1 LNHDA, CDR2 SQIVND (reference sequence). CDR3 coding DNA: TGTGCCAGTGCCCCGGGGCAGGGGGCAGATACGCAGTATTTT. Translating gives CASAPGQGADTQYF.

V and J are TRBV5-1 and TRBJ2-6, with D perhaps TRBD1 (6 bases). CDR1 and CDR2 from the germline V gene are SGHRS and YFSETQ. Trimming cost V 0 bases and J 1 base, with 20 bases left between them. The CDR3 is made up of 20 amino acids. The CDR3 DNA reads TGCGCCAGCAGCTTGGGCCTCGGTGGGGGCCGGGATTCTGGGGCCAACGTCCTGACTTTC. It is translated as CASSLGLGGGRDSGANVLTF.

The J gene is TRBJ2-1, the V gene TRBV5-6, with no clear D. Per germline, CDR1 SGHDT and CDR2 YYEEEE. V lost 4 bases and J lost 0, with 8 bases in between. The CDR3 is made up of 14 amino acids. For the CDR3, the DNA is TGTGCCAGCAGCCTTCGGAGCTCCTACAATGAGCAGTTCTTC. Translation: CASSLRSSYNEQFF.